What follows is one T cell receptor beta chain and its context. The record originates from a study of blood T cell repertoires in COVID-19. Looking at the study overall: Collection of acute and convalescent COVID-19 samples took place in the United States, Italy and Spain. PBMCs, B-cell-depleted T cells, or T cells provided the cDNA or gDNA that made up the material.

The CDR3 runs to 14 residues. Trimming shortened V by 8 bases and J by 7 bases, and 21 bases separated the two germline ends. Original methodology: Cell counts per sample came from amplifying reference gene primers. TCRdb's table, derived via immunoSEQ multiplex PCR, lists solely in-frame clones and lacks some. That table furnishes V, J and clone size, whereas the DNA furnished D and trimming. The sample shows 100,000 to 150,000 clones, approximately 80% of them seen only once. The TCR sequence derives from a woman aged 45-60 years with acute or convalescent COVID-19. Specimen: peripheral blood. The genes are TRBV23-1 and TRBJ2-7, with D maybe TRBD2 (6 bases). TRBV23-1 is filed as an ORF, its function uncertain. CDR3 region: CASRSEGLYREQYF. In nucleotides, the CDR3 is TGCGCCAGCCGGTCCGAGGGACTTTATCGGGAGCAGTACTTC.